The 21 T cell receptor beta chains below were found in one sample sequenced in a study of T cell responses to AZD1222 COVID-19 vaccine. Generated by immunoSEQ multiplex PCR, the TCRdb table keeps only in-frame clones and is missing some. The repertoire holds 95,000 to 110,000 clones, with 70% to 90% as singletons. The sample was peripheral blood, taken on day 0 of AZD1222 vaccination. Receptors were obtained from an adult in good health.

CDR3 sequence (DNA): TGTGCCAGCAGCCCGACCTACACAGGGACCTACGAGCAGTACTTC. It is translated as CASSPTYTGTYEQYF. The chain recombines TRBV4-2 with TRBJ2-7, with TRBD1 as a possible D gene (6 bases). The CDR3 contains 15 residues. Germline CDR1 LGHNA, CDR2 YNFKEQ. The V end was cut by 4 bases, the J end by 2 bases, with 15 bases between.

This clone was seen only a few times. V is TRBV14 and J is TRBJ1-1, with D uncertain. Germline CDR1 reads SGHDN; CDR2 reads FVKESK. The CDR3 has 15 amino acids. Trimming removed 4 bases at V and 2 bases at J, with 14 bases between. The CDR3 DNA sequence: TGTGCCAGCAGCCGGGGTTACCGCACCAACACTGAAGCTTTCTTT. As protein: CASSRGYRTNTEAFF.

Comments on this clone: A read error may produce the germline difference seen at one junction end. V is TRBV12-3 or TRBV12-4 and J is TRBJ1-2; unclear D gene. The length of the CDR3 is 12 residues. The CDR3 sequence is CASSLSDGKREF. DNA for the CDR3: TGTGCCAGCAGTTTATCCGACGGGAAAAGGGAATTC.

This rearrangement joins TRBV5-8 to TRBJ1-1, with 8 bases matching TRBD1. The V gene end was trimmed by 0 bases and the J gene end by 6 bases; junction bases not matched to a gene: 13. Germline CDR1 and CDR2: SGHTS and YDEGEE. This CDR3 region has 17 residues. CDR3 protein: CASSLVWSGTGGPEAFF. As DNA, the CDR3 is TGTGCCAGCAGCTTGGTTTGGTCCGGGACAGGTGGTCCTGAAGCTTTCTTT.

CDR3 in DNA: TGCGCCAGCAGCTACCGACAGGTTGCGGTTGGAAACACCATATATTTT. It yields the protein CASSYRQVAVGNTIYF. The chain has TRBV5-1 and TRBJ1-3; D perhaps matches TRBD1 (6 bases). CDR3 length: 16 residues. Germline values: CDR1 SGHRS, CDR2 YFSETQ. Trimming stripped 3 bases from V and 3 bases from J, with 16 bases between.

V gene TRBV2 combines with J gene TRBJ2-2, with D perhaps TRBD1 (5 bases). Germline values: CDR1 SNHLY, CDR2 FYNNEI. The CDR3 is made up of 14 amino acids. Between the trimmed V and J ends, which lost 6 bases and 3 bases, there was a span of 11 bases. The CDR3 DNA sequence: TGTGCCAGCAGGTGGACACTGTACACCGGGGAGCTGTTTTTT. The encoded protein is CASRWTLYTGELFF.

V and J are TRBV10-3 and TRBJ2-3; the D gene is possibly TRBD2 (6 bases). V was cut by 6 bases and J by 4 bases, with 14 bases left in between. The CDR3 runs to 14 residues. Germline CDR1 reads ENHRY; CDR2 reads SYGVKD. CDR3 protein: CAISAGIGPDTQYF. CDR3 bases: TGTGCCATCAGCGCGGGGATTGGCCCAGATACGCAGTATTTT.

The chain has TRBV10-3 and TRBJ1-1, with D perhaps TRBD1 (5 bases). The CDR3 runs 16 residues. Trimming cost V 8 bases and J 4 bases, with 23 bases left between them. Germline V gene data show CDR1 as ENHRY and CDR2 as SYGVKD. In DNA, the CDR3 is TGTGCCATCGGGGACCCAACCTCGATTGGGAGCACTGAAGCTTTCTTT. It translates to CAIGDPTSIGSTEAFF.

The chain has TRBV12-3 or TRBV12-4 and TRBJ2-4, with D hard to call. The CDR3 runs to 12 residues. V lost 4 bases and J 7 bases, leaving 8 bases between the germline ends. The CDR3 protein is CASSSPANIQYF. CDR3 bases: TGTGCCAGCAGTTCGCCCGCGAACATTCAGTACTTC.

The chain recombines TRBV2 with TRBJ1-1; possibly TRBD1 for D (6 bases). The V gene lost 7 bases and the J gene lost 1 base, with 16 bases spanning the gap. CDR3 length equals 15 residues. Germline V gene data show CDR1 as SNHLY and CDR2 as FYNNEI. In nucleotides, the CDR3 is TGTGCCAGCACTTTCAGGGGCGCGGAGAACACTGAAGCTTTCTTT. Its translation: CASTFRGAENTEAFF.

The V and J genes are TRBV7-6 and TRBJ2-7; 10 bases map to TRBD1. The CDR3 spans 15 residues. Germline CDR1 is SGHVS and CDR2 is FNYEAQ. V was pared by 2 bases and J by 2 bases, with 3 bases of the junction left unmatched. The CDR3 protein is CASSLRGQGTYEQYF. In nucleotides, the CDR3 is TGTGCCAGCAGCTTAAGGGGACAGGGGACCTACGAGCAGTACTTC.

V and J are TRBV13 and TRBJ1-4; TRBD1 aligns across 9 bases. Trimming at V came to 5 bases and at J to 5 bases, leaving 6 bases not matched to a gene. The CDR3 extends over 15 amino acids. CDR1 PRHDT and CDR2 FYEKMQ come from the germline V gene (reference sequence). This CDR3 is CASSATGGRNEKLFF. In DNA form, the CDR3 reads TGTGCCAGCAGCGCAACAGGGGGCCGGAATGAAAAACTGTTTTTT.

Concerning this clone: At one end the junction does not follow the germline gene, possibly because of a read error. This chain uses TRBV11-1 with TRBJ1-2; no definite D call. CDR3 length: 15 amino acids. Germline-derived CDR1 and CDR2 are SGHAT and FQDESV (reference sequence). CDR3 protein: CASSLDFGSDPGLIF. CDR3 nucleotides: TGTGCCAGCAGCTTAGATTTCGGCTCCGACCCCGGCCTTATCTTC.

This clone was picked up one time. The chain links TRBV24-1 to TRBJ2-3, with D unclear. The germline V gene has CDR1 KGHDR and CDR2 SFDVKD. The CDR3 length is 13 residues. V was clipped by 3 bases and J by 4 bases, with 7 bases between them. The CDR3 protein is CATSDEWSDTQYF. The CDR3 nucleotides read TGTGCCACCAGTGATGAGTGGTCAGATACGCAGTATTTT.

The gene calls are TRBV7-2 and TRBJ1-5; unclear D gene. Germline lookup yields CDR1 SGHTA and CDR2 FQGNSA. The CDR3 totals 12 residues. Trimming cost V 5 bases and J 3 bases, with 5 bases left between them. CDR3 nucleotide sequence: TGTGCCAGCAGCCATCCCAATCAGCCCCAGCATTTT. This gives the protein CASSHPNQPQHF.

V usage is TRBV7-8 and J usage is TRBJ1-4; D may be TRBD1 (6 bases). The V and J ends lost 2 bases and 8 bases respectively, with 12 bases between them. The CDR3 totals 14 residues. The germline V gene has CDR1 SGHVS and CDR2 FQNEAQ. CDR3 amino acids: CASSLWGAREKLFF. The CDR3 DNA sequence: TGTGCCAGCAGCTTATGGGGGGCTCGGGAAAAACTGTTTTTT.

V gene TRBV28 combines with J gene TRBJ1-4; no clear D. The V end was cut by 3 bases, the J end by 0 bases, with 8 bases between. The CDR3 contains 15 residues. CDR1 and CDR2 (germline): MDHEN, SYDVKM. CDR3 in DNA: TGTGCCAGCAGTTTTTCAAGATCAACTAATGAAAAACTGTTTTTT. Translating gives CASSFSRSTNEKLFF.

J is TRBJ2-1 and V is TRBV11-2; the D gene is possibly TRBD2 (6 bases). Germline V gives CDR1 SGHAT, CDR2 FQNNGV. The CDR3 loop spans 15 amino acids. Trimming cost V 5 bases and J 4 bases, with 15 bases left between them. CDR3 protein: CASSQTSGGYNEQFF. CDR3 DNA: TGTGCCAGCAGCCAAACTAGTGGGGGGTACAATGAGCAGTTCTTC.

The chain joins TRBV5-1 to TRBJ1-1; 7 nucleotides align to TRBD1. CDR1 SGHRS and CDR2 YFSETQ come from the germline V gene. After removal of 4 bases from V and 0 bases from J, the junction contained 9 bases not matched to a gene. The CDR3 contains 16 residues. DNA of the CDR3: TGCGCCAGCAGCCAGAACAGGGGAGGGATGAACACTGAAGCTTTCTTT. Its protein product is CASSQNRGGMNTEAFF.

This clone was counted only a few times. V is TRBV11-3 and J is TRBJ2-3; 7 nucleotides agree with TRBD2. The CDR3 runs 16 residues. The V and J ends lost 1 base and 2 bases, in that order; junction bases with no gene match: 6. Germline-derived CDR1 and CDR2 are SGHNT and YENEEA. Here the CDR3 reads CASSLGDGGDTDTQYF. The DNA of the CDR3 is TGTGCCAGCAGCTTAGGGGATGGGGGGGACACAGATACGCAGTATTTT.

CDR3 sequence reads: CATSDRGNQPQHF. CDR3 in DNA: TGTGCCACCTCCGACAGGGGAAATCAGCCCCAGCATTTT. The chain carries TRBV15 and TRBJ1-5, with 8 positions matching TRBD1. The CDR3 loop spans 13 amino acids. The J segment lost 4 bases and the V segment lost 8 bases, leaving 4 bases of the junction unmatched. Germline CDR1 LNHNV, CDR2 YYDKDF (reference sequence). Variable domain in full (rest from reference TRBV15 and TRBJ1-5): DAMVIQNPRYQVTQFGKPVTLSCSQTLNHNVMYWYQQKSSQAPKLLFHYYDKDFNNEADTPDNFQSRRPNTSFCFLDIRSPGLGDTAMYLCATSDRGNQPQHFGDGTRLSIL.